These T cell receptor beta chains were read from a single sample in a study of T cell repertoires in cytomegalovirus infection. TCRdb re-derived calls from the reads in MiXCR, one entry per CDR3 protein. This repertoire shows fewer than 1,000,000 distinct CDR3 sequences, roughly a third found once; its top ten account for about an eighth. The antigens of these receptors remain unknown. Sequenced here: cultured CD8+ T cells from PBMCs, sampled from culture after CMV antigen stimulation. The receptors derive from a human donor in good health (CMV status not recorded). Some clones in this sample may be carry-over from other donors' samples. The CDR3 runs from the conserved cysteine through the conserved F or W. A D gene is named only where the DNA matches it firmly. Size tells how often a clone was seen (once, few, many) or the class of an expanded clone, and some rows leave it out.

size,V,J,D,DNA,CDR3
few,TRBV4-3,TRBJ2-1,NA,TGCGCCAGCAGCGAACGGGACATCAATGAGCAGTTCTTC,CASSERDINEQFF
NA,TRBV12-3/TRBV12-4,TRBJ2-1,TRBD1,TGTGCCAGTACCCCCGGGACAGGGGAAATGACCCGTCCTAACAATGAGCAGTTCTTC,CASTPGTGEMTRPNNEQFF
NA,TRBV4-3,TRBJ1-1,NA,TGCGCCAGCAGCCAATCCGCCCGGTCGATGAACACTGAAGCTTTCTTT,CASSQSARSMNTEAFF
few,TRBV29-1,TRBJ2-1,TRBD1,TGCAGCGTTGCCGGGGACAGGCTGTACAATGAGCAGTTCTTC,CSVAGDRLYNEQFF
NA,TRBV25-1,TRBJ2-2,NA,TGTGCCAGCAGTGGCGTAGCCCGTTGGGAGCTGTTTTTT,CASSGVARWELFF
many,TRBV7-8,TRBJ2-3,TRBD1,TGTGCCAGCAGCTTAGGAGACAGGGGTAACACAGATACGCAGTATTTT,CASSLGDRGNTDTQYF
NA,TRBV28,TRBJ1-1,NA,TGTGCCAGCAGTTCCTCAAGGGGGAACACTGAAGCTTTCTTT,CASSSSRGNTEAFF
NA,TRBV12-3/TRBV12-4,TRBJ1-2,NA,TGTGCCAGCAGTTTAGCGCCTATGGGGGTTGGCTACACCTTC,CASSLAPMGVGYTF
few,TRBV12-3/TRBV12-4,TRBJ2-1,TRBD2,TGTGCCAGCTTTTCTAGCGGTGACAATGAGCAGTTCTTC,CASFSSGDNEQFF
NA,TRBV19,TRBJ2-7,TRBD2,TGTGCCAGTAGTCCGTACGGGGGGTCGTCCTACGAGCAGTACTTC,CASSPYGGSSYEQYF
NA,TRBV6-2/TRBV6-3,TRBJ1-2,NA,TGTGCCAGCAGTTACCGGATCTCATTGCCTAACTATGGCTACACCTTC,CASSYRISLPNYGYTF
NA,TRBV7-6,TRBJ1-3,NA,TGTGCCAGCAGCTTTACAGGGCGGGAGGGGAACACCATATATTTT,CASSFTGREGNTIYF
NA,TRBV7-6,TRBJ2-1,TRBD2,TGTGCCAGCAGCTTAAGAGCGGGGGGTCTCAATGAGCAGTTCTTC,CASSLRAGGLNEQFF
once,TRBV29-1,TRBJ1-3,NA,TGCAGCGTTGAACTGGGCCTCTCTGGAAACACCATATATTTT,CSVELGLSGNTIYF
NA,TRBV6-1,TRBJ1-4,NA,TGTGCCAGCAGTGGGAGGACCGGACCAACTAATGAAAAACTGTTTTTT,CASSGRTGPTNEKLFF
NA,TRBV28,TRBJ2-2,NA,TGTGCCAGCAGTTTAGAGGAGGCGGTCTACCCGAACACCGGGGAGCTGTTTTTT,CASSLEEAVYPNTGELFF